These 4 T cell receptor beta chains originate from one sample sequenced in a study of CD8+ T cells in alopecia areata. cDNA reverse transcribed from extracted RNA served as the sequencing template. Produced via immunoSEQ multiplex PCR; TCRdb's table is partial and in-frame only. The sample holds approximately 170,000 clones, about three fifths seen once. Treatment noted: oral pan-JAK inhibitor, 5-10 mg twice daily. Specimen: CD4+ T cells sorted from blood, collected at week 4, from a patient treated with tofacitinib. The receptors shown here come from a human donor with alopecia areata.

This clone has a handful of counts. The V call is TRBV10-3, the J call TRBJ1-3, with D maybe TRBD1 (5 bases). V shed 4 bases and J shed 0 bases, with 7 bases lying between them. The CDR3 runs to 14 residues. CDR1 is ENHRY, CDR2 SYGVKD, per germline. CDR3 nucleotides: TGTGCCATCAGTGTGGGGACCTCTGGAAACACCATATATTTT. Its protein product is CAISVGTSGNTIYF.

V usage is TRBV4-1 and J usage is TRBJ1-2; D is perhaps TRBD1 (6 bases). Trimming removed 4 bases from V and 11 bases from J, with 23 bases in between. The length of the CDR3 is 15 residues. The V gene's germline CDR1 is MGHRA and CDR2 YSYEKL. The CDR3, as DNA: TGCGCCAGCAGCCGACCCGCGGGACACCTTCTTGGATACACCTTC. This encodes CASSRPAGHLLGYTF.

The chain carries TRBV29-1 and TRBJ2-3; D assignment may be TRBD1 or TRBD2 (5 bases each). V lost 6 bases, J lost 4 bases, and 11 bases lay in between. Germline CDR1 SQVTM, CDR2 ANQGSEA. The CDR3 totals 12 residues. The CDR3 protein is CSVGDASDTQYF. Written as DNA, the CDR3 is TGCAGCGTCGGGGACGCATCAGATACGCAGTATTTT.

The V and J genes are TRBV29-1 and TRBJ2-7; D gene uncertain. Germline V gene sequence: CDR1 SQVTM, CDR2 ANQGSEA. Trimming stripped 6 bases from V and 1 base from J, with 7 bases between. The CDR3 is 11 amino acids. In nucleotides, the CDR3 is TGCAGCGTGAGTATTTCCTACGAGCAGTACTTC. This sequence encodes CSVSISYEQYF.